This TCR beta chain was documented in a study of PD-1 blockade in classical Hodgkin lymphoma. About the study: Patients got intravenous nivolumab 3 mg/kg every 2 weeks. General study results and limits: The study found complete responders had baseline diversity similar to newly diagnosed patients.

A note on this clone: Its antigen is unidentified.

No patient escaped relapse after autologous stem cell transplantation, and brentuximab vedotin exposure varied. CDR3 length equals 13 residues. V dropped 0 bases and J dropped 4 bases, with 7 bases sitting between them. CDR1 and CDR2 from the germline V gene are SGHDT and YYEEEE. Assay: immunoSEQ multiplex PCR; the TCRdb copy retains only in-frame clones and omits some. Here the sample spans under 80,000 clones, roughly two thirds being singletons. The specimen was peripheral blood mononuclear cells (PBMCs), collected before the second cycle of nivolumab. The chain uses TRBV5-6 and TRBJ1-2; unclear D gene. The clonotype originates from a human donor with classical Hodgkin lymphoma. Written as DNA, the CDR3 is TGTGCCAGCAGCTTGGTTGCCAGCTATGGCTACACCTTC. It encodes CASSLVASYGYTF.